Given below is one TCR beta chain in context. These data come from a study of sequential checkpoint blockade in melanoma. Germline V gene data show CDR1 as LNHDA and CDR2 as SQIVND (reference sequence). Between the trimmed V and J ends, which lost 3 bases and 3 bases, there was a span of 9 bases. CDR3 length: 14 amino acids. The treatment is: randomized to nivolumab then ipilimumab (arm A) or the reverse (arm B). Method: immunoSEQ multiplex PCR; TCRdb's copy keeps in-frame clones and lacks some. Of about 18,000 clones listed, about 69% are singletons. Sequencing was performed on tumor tissue (inferred from file names), taken from a patient given nivolumab and ipilimumab in sequence. The rearrangement links TRBV19 to TRBJ1-5; D is unclear. The clonotype originates from a human donor with melanoma. The CDR3 sequence: CASSMLDNNQPQHF. As DNA, the CDR3 is TGTGCCAGTAGTATGTTAGACAACAATCAGCCCCAGCATTTT.